This paragraph reports one T cell receptor beta chain. Per germline, CDR1 MNHEY and CDR2 SMNVEV (reference sequence). V was cut by 6 bases and J by 8 bases, with 16 bases left in between. The CDR3 runs 13 residues. TCRdb keeps only in-frame clones here, not all; method: immunoSEQ multiplex PCR. The data contain roughly 100,000 clones, approximately 92% of them seen just once; the ten biggest clones take up less than 5.5%. The sample comes from a study of blood T cell repertoires in COVID-19. This chain uses TRBV27 with TRBJ1-2; TRBD1 is a possible D gene (6 bases). The receptor was isolated from a man younger than 35 with acute or convalescent COVID-19. Sequenced material: peripheral blood. CDR3 in amino acids: CASRAQGEYGYTF. Written as DNA, the CDR3 is TGTGCCAGCAGGGCACAGGGAGAATACGGCTACACCTTC.